The 32 T cell receptor beta chains presented below share a single source sample, sequenced in a study of patients and donors after allogeneic stem cell transplantation. TCRdb re-derived calls from the RT-PCR reads in MiXCR, one entry per CDR3 protein. This table holds about 400,000 distinct CDR3 sequences, roughly 16% found once. The sample was blood, either unsorted or a sorted T cell fraction (not recorded which). The receptors derive from a human donor who was either an allogeneic HSCT recipient or a stem cell or donor lymphocyte infusion donor (not recorded which). It is not recorded whose cells these are; they may come from a transplant donor.

J is TRBJ2-3 and V is TRBV12-3 or TRBV12-4; 7 positions agree with TRBD2. This CDR3 comprises 13 residues. V lost 3 bases and J lost 8; bases outside the gene matches: 5. In nucleotides, the CDR3 is TGTGCCAGCAGTTTCGGGGGGAGCGTTACGCAGTATTTT. Translating it yields CASSFGGSVTQYF.

CDR3 amino acids: CASSLEQDPYYGYTF. The CDR3 bases are TGTGCCAGCAGCTTGGAACAGGATCCCTACTATGGCTACACCTTC. This chain connects TRBV5-5 to TRBJ1-2; a possible D gene is TRBD1 (5 bases). Germline V gene lookup returns CDR1 SGHKS and CDR2 YYEKEE (reference sequence). This CDR3 spans 15 amino acids. V gave up 0 bases and J gave up 3 bases, with 12 bases separating them.

Ten or more counts support this clonotype. The V gene is TRBV18, the J gene TRBJ2-3; D is tentatively TRBD1 or TRBD2 (5 bases each). V dropped 0 bases and J dropped 6 bases, with 13 bases sitting between them. CDR3 length: 15 residues. The germline V gene has CDR1 KGHSH and CDR2 LQKENI. The CDR3 nucleotides read TGTGCCAGCTCACCACCACGGGGCAGCTGGGATACGCAGTATTTT. It codes for CASSPPRGSWDTQYF.

This clonotype showed up just a few times. CDR3 DNA sequence: TGCAGTGCTCCCCGGACTAGCGGGGTACCCGAGCAGTACTTC. Encoded protein: CSAPRTSGVPEQYF. This chain links TRBV20-1 with TRBJ2-7, with 12 bases matching TRBD2. The CDR3 covers 14 residues. The V gene end was trimmed by 5 bases and the J gene end by 6 bases; junction bases not matched to a gene: 8. The germline V gene has CDR1 DFQATT and CDR2 SNEGSKA (reference sequence).

In its sample, this clonotype was seen a few times. The V gene is TRBV5-1, the J gene TRBJ1-1; D not certain. The CDR3 spans 14 residues. CDR1 SGHRS and CDR2 YFSETQ come from the germline V gene. The ends were cut back, 2 bases at V and 6 bases at J, with 14 bases in the middle. The DNA of the CDR3 is TGCGCCAGCAGCTTATTCAGCGGAGATGCTGAAGCTTTCTTT. Residues: CASSLFSGDAEAFF.

This sequence joins TRBV12-3 or TRBV12-4 and TRBJ1-5, with TRBD1 identical over 9 bases. Unmatched junction bases numbered 11, after V lost 8 bases and J lost 6 bases. This CDR3 has 15 amino acids. The DNA for the CDR3 is TGTGCCAGCCGATCCGGGACAGGGAGTGCTCAGCCCCAGCATTTT. Translating gives CASRSGTGSAQPQHF.

The CDR3 spells CASSFPRRGGRSTEAFF. Here the CDR3 DNA reads TGTGCCAGCAGTTTCCCCCGTCGAGGGGGCAGGAGCACTGAAGCTTTCTTT. The V and J genes are TRBV12-3 or TRBV12-4 and TRBJ1-1; TRBD1 aligns across 7 bases. CDR3 size: 17 residues. V gave up 3 bases and J gave up 4 bases; unmatched junction bases: 14.

The sample holds many counts of this clonotype. V and J are TRBV12-3 or TRBV12-4 and TRBJ2-7; 7 bases map to TRBD1. The CDR3 contains 17 residues. With V trimmed by 6 bases and J by 3 bases, 17 bases remained unmatched. The CDR3 coding sequence is TGTGCCAGCAGCCTTTGGTTAGAACAGGGGCTTATCTACGAGCAGTACTTC. As protein: CASSLWLEQGLIYEQYF.

The chain couples TRBV11-2 to TRBJ2-7; 8 bases are a match to TRBD2. V was pared by 5 bases and J by 0 bases, with 15 bases of the junction left unmatched. Germline V gene data show CDR1 as SGHAT and CDR2 as FQNNGV. This CDR3 region has 18 residues. CDR3 in amino acids: CASSPGMAGGPSSYEQYF. CDR3 coding DNA: TGTGCCAGCAGCCCCGGGATGGCGGGGGGTCCCAGCTCCTACGAGCAGTACTTC.

This clonotype was found a few times. This chain connects TRBV9 to TRBJ2-7, with a tentative D call TRBD1 (6 bases). Germline loops: CDR1 SGDLS, CDR2 YYNGEE. The CDR3 is made up of 16 amino acids. Between the trimmed V and J ends, which lost 4 bases and 4 bases, there was a span of 21 bases. The CDR3 loop reads CASSPRAQGPFYEQYF. The CDR3 nucleotides read TGTGCCAGCAGCCCTAGGGCTCAGGGGCCGTTTTACGAGCAGTACTTC.

The V call is TRBV15, the J call TRBJ2-1, with D unresolved. The CDR3 runs to 13 residues. Trimming shortened V by 5 bases and J by 6 bases, and 11 bases separated the two germline ends. Germline values: CDR1 LNHNV, CDR2 YYDKDF (reference sequence). CDR3 in amino acids: CATSVGVPNEQFF. CDR3 sequence (DNA): TGTGCCACCAGCGTTGGGGTACCCAATGAGCAGTTCTTC.

The sample holds a few counts of this clonotype. The chain joins TRBV4-3 to TRBJ1-3; no definite D call. The CDR3 contains 15 residues. Trimming left V 0 bases short and J 0 bases short, with 6 bases between. Germline lookup yields CDR1 LGHNA and CDR2 YSLEER. For the CDR3, the DNA is TGCGCCAGCAGCCAAGATACCAGCTCTGGAAACACCATATATTTT. Protein product: CASSQDTSSGNTIYF.

This sequence joins TRBV12-3 or TRBV12-4 and TRBJ1-2; no firm D call. The CDR3 runs to 13 residues. With 1 base removed from V and 9 bases from J, the gap between germline ends came to 12 bases. This CDR3 is CASSLGGKGRYTF. The CDR3 nucleotides are TGTGCCAGCAGTTTAGGAGGGAAAGGCCGCTACACCTTC.

The CDR3 nucleotides are TGCGCCAGCAGCCGCGTGAGGGAAACCTTAGGGAATTCACCCCTCCACTTT. Translated: CASSRVRETLGNSPLHF. The chain carries TRBV4-3 and TRBJ1-6, with D unresolved. CDR1 and CDR2 (germline): LGHNA, YSLEER. Trimming stripped 4 bases from V and 7 bases from J, with 20 bases between. This CDR3 region has 17 residues.

This clonotype occurred many times. This chain uses TRBV6-5 with TRBJ1-2; D not resolved. Trimming left V 0 bases short and J 5 bases short, with 7 bases between. Germline lookup yields CDR1 MNHEY and CDR2 SVGAGI. The CDR3 runs 13 residues. The CDR3 DNA sequence: TGTGCCAGCAGTTACTCCCCGGGGTATGGCTACACCTTC. Translating it yields CASSYSPGYGYTF.

The chain joins TRBV7-9 to TRBJ2-5, with D perhaps being TRBD1 or TRBD2 (5 bases each). Germline V CDR1 and CDR2: SEHNR, FQNEAQ (reference sequence). Trimming removed 2 bases from V and 4 bases from J, with 14 bases in between. The CDR3 runs to 15 residues. In nucleotides, the CDR3 is TGTGCCAGCAGCTTAAGAGGGGTTAGTGGAGAGACCCAGTACTTC. This gives the protein CASSLRGVSGETQYF.

This clonotype has a handful of counts. The chain uses TRBV11-3 and TRBJ2-1; 11 bases are a match to TRBD2. CDR1 is SGHNT, CDR2 YENEEA, per germline. The V gene end was trimmed by 5 bases and the J gene end by 8 bases; junction bases not matched to a gene: 2. This CDR3 has 13 residues. The CDR3 DNA follows: TGTGCCAGCAGCACTAGCGGGAGTCATGAGCAGTTCTTC. It yields the protein CASSTSGSHEQFF.

A few counts support this clonotype. V usage is TRBV6-6 and J usage is TRBJ2-5; the D gene is possibly TRBD2 (5 bases). Trimming left V 6 bases short and J 5 bases short, with 13 bases between. Germline V gene sequence: CDR1 MNHNY, CDR2 SVGAGI (reference sequence). The length of the CDR3 is 13 residues. Here the CDR3 reads CASSHIGIETQYF. Here the CDR3 DNA reads TGTGCCAGCAGCCATATCGGGATCGAGACCCAGTACTTC.

The chain combines TRBV18 with TRBJ1-5; possible D gene TRBD1, 6 bases. Germline V gene sequence: CDR1 KGHSH, CDR2 LQKENI. The CDR3 totals 15 residues. V lost 6 bases, J lost 4 bases, and 16 bases lay in between. The CDR3 protein is CASSPRTQGNQPQHF. The CDR3 bases are TGTGCCAGCTCCCCCAGAACACAGGGAAATCAGCCCCAGCATTTT.

The chain employs TRBV20-1 and TRBJ1-2; D perhaps matches TRBD1 (6 bases). This CDR3 has 13 amino acids. Germline V gene sequence: CDR1 DFQATT, CDR2 SNEGSKA (reference sequence). Trimming took off 4 bases at V and 14 bases at J, with 23 bases between the two ends. CDR3 sequence: CSATPTTGSYRTF. The CDR3 nucleotides are TGCAGTGCTACTCCCACGACAGGCTCCTACCGGACCTTC.

This clonotype was seen only a few times. The chain employs TRBV20-1 and TRBJ1-3; D possibly corresponds to TRBD1 (6 bases). CDR3 length: 17 residues. Germline-derived CDR1 and CDR2 are DFQATT and SNEGSKA (reference sequence). Trimming shortened V by 0 bases and J by 0 bases, and 15 bases separated the two germline ends. Here the CDR3 DNA reads TGCAGTGCTAGAGATCCTAAGCCAGGGGACTCTGGAAACACCATATATTTT. It is translated as CSARDPKPGDSGNTIYF.

This clonotype has more than one count but fewer than ten. V gene TRBV4-3 combines with J gene TRBJ2-7, with a tentative D call TRBD2 (5 bases). CDR1 LGHNA and CDR2 YSLEER come from the germline V gene. The V end lost 0 bases, the J end lost 5 bases, and 11 bases lay between the germline ends. This CDR3 comprises 14 residues. The DNA of the CDR3 is TGCGCCAGCAGCCAAGATACTGGGAGCAACGAGCAGTACTTC. Protein product: CASSQDTGSNEQYF.

The genes are TRBV30 and TRBJ2-1; D not resolved. Germline values: CDR1 GTSNPN, CDR2 SVGIG (reference sequence). The ends were cut back, 0 bases at V and 9 bases at J, with 9 bases in the middle. The CDR3 runs 12 residues. CDR3 DNA: TGTGCCTGGAGTGTACGAAGTGGTGAGCAGTTCTTC. It encodes CAWSVRSGEQFF.

This sequence joins TRBV20-1 and TRBJ2-5; D may be TRBD2 (5 bases). Germline assignment: CDR1 DFQATT and CDR2 SNEGSKA (reference sequence). The CDR3 covers 15 residues. V shed 6 bases and J shed 7 bases, with 24 bases lying between them. This CDR3 reads CSAMSRTPNRGTQYF. The CDR3 nucleotides are TGCAGTGCCATGAGTCGGACTCCAAACCGGGGGACCCAGTACTTC.

This clonotype was recorded a few times. This sequence joins TRBV19 and TRBJ2-1; D is ambiguous. Trimming pared 5 bases from V and 7 bases from J, leaving 18 bases between. CDR1 is LNHDA and CDR2 is SQIVND in the germline V gene (reference sequence). This CDR3 comprises 15 residues. CDR3 DNA sequence: TGTGCCAGTAGTTTAGGTTTTAAGGACGGGAATGAGCAGTTCTTC. Translated, it gives CASSLGFKDGNEQFF.

This clonotype has only a few counts. V usage is TRBV7-9 and J usage is TRBJ1-1; TRBD1 matches 9 bases. This CDR3 is built from 16 residues. Germline V CDR1 and CDR2: SEHNR, FQNEAQ (reference sequence). V was pared by 4 bases and J by 4 bases, with 10 bases of the junction left unmatched. The CDR3 here is CASSSPTGGAGTEAFF. The CDR3 DNA is TGTGCCAGCAGCTCGCCCACAGGGGGCGCGGGCACTGAAGCTTTCTTT. The full variable domain, rest sourced from reference TRBV7-9 and TRBJ1-1, is DTGVSQNPRHKITKRGQNVTFRCDPISEHNRLYWYRQTLGQGPEFLTYFQNEAQLEKSRLLSDRFSAERPKGSFSTLEIQRTEQGDSAMYLCASSSPTGGAGTEAFFGQGTRLTVV.

V usage is TRBV20-1 and J usage is TRBJ2-1, with D maybe TRBD2 (7 bases). CDR1 and CDR2 (germline): DFQATT, SNEGSKA (reference sequence). CDR3 size: 15 residues. V was trimmed by 6 bases and J by 2 bases, leaving 17 bases between them. The CDR3 protein is CSAREGGAPYNEQFF. The DNA for the CDR3 is TGCAGTGCCCGCGAGGGGGGGGCACCCTACAATGAGCAGTTCTTC.

The rearrangement links TRBV9 to TRBJ2-1, with D perhaps matching TRBD2 (5 bases). The CDR3 is 15 amino acids. V was pared by 0 bases and J by 7 bases, with 14 bases between. Germline V CDR1 and CDR2: SGDLS, YYNGEE. In nucleotides, the CDR3 is TGTGCCAGCAGCGTAGGGGCTAGCCTGGGTAATGAGCAGTTCTTC. Translation gives CASSVGASLGNEQFF.

The rearrangement uses TRBV7-9 and TRBJ1-1; perhaps TRBD1 as D (5 bases). Germline CDR1 and CDR2: SEHNR and FQNEAQ (reference sequence). V lost 1 base and J lost 8, with 8 bases in between. The CDR3 totals 12 residues. The DNA of the CDR3 is TGTGCCAGCAGCTTAGAGGGGTTCGAAGCTTTCTTT. This gives the protein CASSLEGFEAFF.

This clonotype has a count of ten or more. The chain couples TRBV3-1 to TRBJ2-1; 7 nucleotides align to TRBD1. Looked up from germline, CDR1 is LGHDT and CDR2 is YNNKEL (reference sequence). The CDR3 has 15 amino acids. V shed 1 base, J shed 8 bases, and the junction held 8 bases outside the gene matches. The CDR3, as DNA: TGTGCCAGCAGCCAAGGAGGGGGCCCTTGGGATGAGCAGTTCTTC. Translated: CASSQGGGPWDEQFF.

This clonotype came up a few times. The rearrangement links TRBV7-3 to TRBJ2-1, with unresolved D. Trimming took off 8 bases at V and 0 bases at J, with 11 bases between the two ends. CDR3 length: 14 amino acids. The germline CDR1 and CDR2 sequences are SGHTA and FQGTGA. The CDR3 protein is CASARSSSYNEQFF. The CDR3 nucleotides read TGTGCCAGCGCGCGCTCTAGCTCCTACAATGAGCAGTTCTTC. The full variable domain, completed using reference TRBV7-3 and TRBJ2-1, is GAGVSQTPSNKVTEKGKYVELRCDPISGHTALYWYRQSLGQGPEFLIYFQGTGAADDSGLPNDRFFAVRPEGSVSTLKIQRTERGDSAVYLCASARSSSYNEQFFGPGTRLTVL.

The CDR3 region has the DNA TGTGCCAGCAGTGTGGGGGCTCGCAATCAGCCCCAGCATTTT. Its translation is CASSVGARNQPQHF. The chain combines TRBV2 with TRBJ1-5; a weak D match, TRBD1 (6 bases). The CDR3 length is 14 residues. Germline CDR1 is SNHLY and CDR2 is FYNNEI. V lost 4 bases to trimming and J lost 2 bases, with 9 bases between them.